Presented here are 22 T cell receptor beta chains from one specimen sequenced in a study of cytomegalovirus exposure and HLA in healthy donors. Vbeta (60) and Jbeta (13) primers were used in the PCR. The table came from immunoSEQ multiplex PCR; TCRdb's copy has only in-frame clones and leaves some out. The sample holds roughly 190,000 clones; roughly 80% are singletons and the top ten take 3.5% to 4%. The sequenced material came from PBMCs. These receptors were collected from a middle-aged man in good health and CMV-seronegative.

The chain carries TRBV4-3 and TRBJ2-1; D uncertain. There are 17 residues in the CDR3. The V gene's germline CDR1 is LGHNA and CDR2 YSLEER. V lost 1 base, J lost 2 bases, and 15 bases lay in between. The CDR3 reads CASSQGLAAIAYNEQFF. CDR3 DNA: TGCGCCAGCAGCCAAGGCCTTGCGGCCATAGCCTACAATGAGCAGTTCTTC.

On this clone: Other DNA variants within this sample encode the same CDR3. The CDR3 here is CASSLTGTDSPLHF. The DNA for the CDR3 is TGTGCCAGCAGTTTGACAGGGACAGACTCACCCCTCCACTTT. The rearrangement joins TRBV7-2 to TRBJ1-6, with 7 bases aligning to TRBD1. Germline V CDR1 and CDR2: SGHTA, FQGNSA. The CDR3 length is 14 residues. V shed 6 bases, J shed 10 bases, and the junction held 9 bases outside the gene matches.

The rearrangement joins TRBV7-9 to TRBJ1-2; D perhaps matches TRBD1 (5 bases). Germline lookup yields CDR1 SEHNR and CDR2 FQNEAQ (reference sequence). Between the trimmed V and J ends, which lost 5 bases and 7 bases, there was a span of 20 bases. CDR3 length: 15 amino acids. The CDR3 nucleotides read TGTGCCAGCAGCCCCCCGGGGCGGGAATTAGGTGGCTACACCTTC. Translating gives CASSPPGRELGGYTF.

To note about this clone: The same CDR3 can be traced to other DNA sequences in this sample. The chain employs TRBV9 and TRBJ1-6; unclear D gene. Trimming shortened V by 3 bases and J by 0 bases, and 13 bases separated the two germline ends. CDR3 length: 17 residues. Germline loops: CDR1 SGDLS, CDR2 YYNGEE. In DNA, the CDR3 is TGTGCCAGCAGCGAGGGAACGGGGAGCTCCTATAATTCACCCCTCCACTTT. This gives the protein CASSEGTGSSYNSPLHF. Variable domain in full (rest from reference TRBV9 and TRBJ1-6): DSGVTQTPKHLITATGQRVTLRCSPRSGDLSVYWYQQSLDQGLQFLIQYYNGEERAKGNILERFSAQQFPDLHSELNLSSLELGDSALYFCASSEGTGSSYNSPLHFGNGTRLTVT.

The chain uses TRBV19 and TRBJ2-5; 8 bases fit TRBD1. The V gene end was trimmed by 6 bases and the J gene end by 6 bases; junction bases not matched to a gene: 6. CDR3 length: 13 amino acids. The germline V gene encodes CDR1 LNHDA and CDR2 SQIVND (reference sequence). CDR3 loop: CASRKDRGQTQYF. CDR3 DNA: TGTGCCAGTAGAAAAGACAGGGGACAGACCCAGTACTTC.

This clone was seen only once. The genes are TRBV23-1 and TRBJ1-4; 8 nucleotides align to TRBD1. TRBV23-1 qualifies as an ORF whose function is uncertain. Trimming cost V 5 bases and J 0 bases; bases outside gene matches: 8. The CDR3 contains 17 residues. CDR3 nucleotide sequence: TGCGCCAGCAGTGCGACAGGGGTCCTTTCAACTAATGAAAAACTGTTTTTT. It specifies CASSATGVLSTNEKLFF.

Here the CDR3 DNA reads TGTGCCAGCAGCCAGGGTCCTACTTACGAGCAGTACTTC. Translated: CASSQGPTYEQYF. The J gene is TRBJ2-5, the V gene TRBV13; a possible D gene is TRBD1 (5 bases). The J call may be mistaken, given a closer DNA end match to TRBJ2-7. Looked up from germline, CDR1 is PRHDT and CDR2 is FYEKMQ (reference sequence). The CDR3 is made up of 13 amino acids.

The V call is TRBV15, the J call TRBJ1-4; tentative D call: TRBD1 (6 bases). Germline assignment: CDR1 LNHNV and CDR2 YYDKDF (reference sequence). The CDR3 runs 15 residues. Trimming removed 2 bases at V and 3 bases at J, with 10 bases between. The CDR3: CATSRSRGSNEKLFF. The CDR3 DNA is TGTGCCACCAGCAGATCTAGGGGGTCTAATGAAAAACTGTTTTTT.

The chain couples TRBV27 to TRBJ2-2; 9 nucleotides agree with TRBD1. The germline gives CDR1 MNHEY, CDR2 SMNVEV (reference sequence). With 5 bases clipped from V and 5 bases from J, the junction kept 6 bases outside the gene matches. This CDR3 spans 15 amino acids. The CDR3 coding sequence is TGTGCCAGCAGTGGACACAGGGGGCCGACCGGGGAGCTGTTTTTT. This encodes CASSGHRGPTGELFF.

This chain joins TRBV6-5 and TRBJ1-2; TRBD1 matches 7 bases. V gave up 4 bases and J gave up 8 bases; unmatched junction bases: 7. Germline V gene lookup returns CDR1 MNHEY and CDR2 SVGAGI. The CDR3 extends over 13 amino acids. The CDR3 DNA is TGTGCCAGCAGTTGGGTACAGGGGCGAGGCTACACCTTC. Translated: CASSWVQGRGYTF.

Note on this clone: Germline is not matched at one junction end, which may reflect a read error. V usage is TRBV6-6 and J usage is TRBJ2-3; D perhaps matches TRBD2 (6 bases). This CDR3 has 13 residues. Germline V gene sequence: CDR1 MNHNY, CDR2 SVGAGI (reference sequence). The CDR3 loop reads CASSLAEGQPGGF. CDR3 DNA: TGTGCCAGCAGTTTGGCGGAGGGCCAGCCTGGGGGTTTT.

The V gene is TRBV27, the J gene TRBJ2-1, with 7 bases identical to TRBD2. From germline, CDR1 is MNHEY and CDR2 SMNVEV (reference sequence). The CDR3 sequence is 16 residues long. J was trimmed by 7 bases and V by 4 bases; bases with no gene match: 13. CDR3 protein: CASSSSAGVTRNEQFF. The CDR3 region has the DNA TGTGCCAGCAGTTCAAGTGCGGGGGTCACGAGGAATGAGCAGTTCTTC.

The chain joins TRBV18 to TRBJ1-4; D perhaps matches TRBD1 (5 bases). CDR1 is KGHSH, CDR2 LQKENI, per germline. The ends were cut back, 1 base at V and 0 bases at J, with 12 bases in the middle. The CDR3 totals 17 residues. Here the CDR3 DNA reads TGTGCCAGCTCACCACGGGGGAGGGCCGCAACTAATGAAAAACTGTTTTTT. This translates into CASSPRGRAATNEKLFF. Based on the CDR3 plus reference TRBV18 and TRBJ1-4, the full variable domain is NAGVMQNPRHLVRRRGQEARLRCSPMKGHSHVYWYRQLPEEGLKFMVYLQKENIIDESGMPKERFSAEFPKEGPSILRIQQVVRGDSAAYFCASSPRGRAATNEKLFFGSGTQLSVL.

This chain joins TRBV7-2 and TRBJ2-5; no firm D call. This CDR3 has 13 amino acids. Germline lookup yields CDR1 SGHTA and CDR2 FQGNSA. Trimming took off 1 base at V and 4 bases at J, with 7 bases between the two ends. DNA for the CDR3: TGTGCCAGCAGCTTAGGGGCTCGAGAGACCCAGTACTTC. It specifies CASSLGARETQYF.

This chain links TRBV2 with TRBJ1-1, with a tentative D call TRBD1 (5 bases). With 8 bases removed from V and 0 bases from J, the gap between germline ends came to 16 bases. Germline-derived CDR1 and CDR2 are SNHLY and FYNNEI. The CDR3 totals 15 residues. The chain's CDR3 is CASHRTETLNTEAFF. The CDR3 DNA follows: TGTGCCAGCCACAGGACGGAGACTCTGAACACTGAAGCTTTCTTT.

J is TRBJ1-3 and V is TRBV7-6; a weak D match, TRBD1 (5 bases). The CDR3 spans 14 residues. V lost 5 bases to trimming and J lost 3 bases, with 11 bases between them. Germline CDR1 reads SGHVS; CDR2 reads FNYEAQ. The CDR3 DNA sequence: TGTGCCAGCAGCGCAGGGTCGAGTGGAAACACCATATATTTT. It is translated as CASSAGSSGNTIYF.

This clone has only a few counts. A junction end diverges from the germline sequence, so it may reflect a read error. The chain combines TRBV7-9 with TRBJ2-2; tentatively, D is TRBD2 (6 bases). Germline lookup yields CDR1 SEHNR and CDR2 FQNEAQ (reference sequence). The CDR3 runs to 14 residues. In nucleotides, the CDR3 is TGTTCCAGCAGCCCGGGAGCATACACCGGGGAGCTGTTTTTT. Translating gives CSSSPGAYTGELFF.

This chain links TRBV6-1 with TRBJ1-4; 8 positions agree with TRBD1. Germline loops: CDR1 MNHNS, CDR2 SASEGT. This CDR3 has 14 residues. Trimming at V came to 8 bases and at J to 3 bases, leaving 5 bases not matched to a gene. CDR3 DNA: TGTGCCAGCTGGCGACAGGGGTCTAATGAAAAACTGTTTTTT. It yields the protein CASWRQGSNEKLFF.

The genes are TRBV5-6 and TRBJ1-2; D not certain. This CDR3 contains 16 residues. The germline V gene has CDR1 SGHDT and CDR2 YYEEEE. V shed 0 bases and J shed 8 bases, with 20 bases lying between them. CDR3 DNA: TGTGCCAGCAGCTTGGGTGGCAAGCCGACTGTAAAGGGCTACACCTTC. Translated, it gives CASSLGGKPTVKGYTF. Variable domain in full (rest from reference TRBV5-6 and TRBJ1-2): DAGVTQSPTHLIKTRGQQVTLRCSPKSGHDTVSWYQQALGQGPQFIFQYYEEEERQRGNFPDRFSGHQFPNYSSELNVNALLLGDSALYLCASSLGGKPTVKGYTFGSGTRLTVV.

The chain joins TRBV7-2 to TRBJ2-5; tentatively, D is TRBD2 (5 bases). TRBJ2-7 explains the end of the DNA better; the J call may be wrong. In germline, CDR1 is SGHTA, CDR2 FQGNSA. The CDR3 has 13 amino acids. CDR3 residues: CASSAGVVYEQYF. The CDR3 DNA sequence: TGTGCCAGCAGCGCCGGGGTTGTCTACGAGCAGTACTTC.

The chain uses TRBV18 and TRBJ1-5; D not certain. Between the trimmed V and J ends, which lost 2 bases and 0 bases, there was a span of 8 bases. This CDR3 region has 15 residues. CDR1 is KGHSH and CDR2 is LQKENI in the germline V gene. CDR3 nucleotide sequence: TGTGCCAGCTCACCAGCCGGAGATAGCAATCAGCCCCAGCATTTT. It yields the protein CASSPAGDSNQPQHF.

This rearrangement joins TRBV27 to TRBJ1-1; 9 bases match TRBD1. With V trimmed by 5 bases and J by 8 bases, 12 bases remained unmatched. This CDR3 is built from 15 residues. Germline CDR1 and CDR2: MNHEY and SMNVEV (reference sequence). The CDR3 here is CASSPGQGRVYEAFF. CDR3 nucleotides: TGTGCCAGCAGTCCCGGACAGGGGCGGGTTTACGAAGCTTTCTTT.